The 12 T cell receptor beta chains listed next were all sequenced from one sample in a study of spatial heterogeneity in lung cancer. Time point noted: sample taken at primary tumor resection. TCRdb reanalysed the 5' RACE reads using MiXCR and keeps one entry per CDR3 protein. This table holds a few thousand distinct CDR3 sequences, 35% to 40% found once. These receptors have no known antigen. Study-wide points: Intratumoral expanded alpha and beta TCR counts were found to track tumor mutation counts.

Sequences were derived from lung tumor tissue, sampled at surgery. The receptors shown here come from a male donor with early-stage non-small cell lung cancer.

The chain joins TRBV5-4 to TRBJ1-2; TRBD1 matches 7 bases. The CDR3 runs to 15 residues. Looked up from germline, CDR1 is SGHNT and CDR2 is YYREEE (reference sequence). V dropped 4 bases and J dropped 2; count of bases not matched to a gene: 8. The CDR3 DNA reads as TGTGCCAGCAGCCAGGAGGGGACAGCCAACTATGGCTACACCTTC. Its protein product is CASSQEGTANYGYTF.

The chain joins TRBV28 to TRBJ1-5; weak D call: TRBD1 (5 bases). V shed 6 bases and J shed 0 bases, with 15 bases lying between them. CDR1 is MDHEN and CDR2 is SYDVKM in the germline V gene. The length of the CDR3 is 16 residues. The CDR3 region is CASSGGVGGSNQPQHF. CDR3 nucleotides: TGTGCCAGCAGCGGGGGGGTCGGCGGTAGCAATCAGCCCCAGCATTTT.

Sample share makes this clonotype medium-sized. This chain joins TRBV7-2 and TRBJ2-6; D is unresolved. Germline loops: CDR1 SGHTA, CDR2 FQGNSA. The CDR3 length is 15 residues. V lost 4 bases and J 0 bases, leaving 7 bases between the germline ends. CDR3 coding DNA: TGTGCCAGCAGCTCGTACCACTCTGGGGCCAACGTCCTGACTTTC. Translation: CASSSYHSGANVLTF.

The J gene is TRBJ2-2, the V gene TRBV5-1, with D possibly being TRBD1 or TRBD2 (5 bases each). CDR3 length: 15 residues. The V end was cut by 2 bases, the J end by 3 bases, with 11 bases between. Germline V gives CDR1 SGHRS, CDR2 YFSETQ. The CDR3 DNA is TGCGCCAGCAGCTTTGAACTAGGGGACACCGGGGAGCTGTTTTTT. It encodes CASSFELGDTGELFF.

This clonotype was found many times. The chain is built from TRBV10-3 and TRBJ2-3; D is unclear. Per germline, CDR1 ENHRY and CDR2 SYGVKD. V was cut by 6 bases and J by 0 bases, with 16 bases left in between. CDR3 length: 16 residues. The CDR3 is CAISGGPQPSTDTQYF. CDR3 nucleotides: TGTGCCATCAGCGGCGGACCGCAGCCTAGCACAGATACGCAGTATTTT.

The chain carries TRBV6-6 and TRBJ1-5; no reliable D call. V lost 6 bases, J lost 9 bases, and 12 bases lay in between. The CDR3 is 12 residues long. CDR1 is MNHNY, CDR2 SVGAGI, per germline (reference sequence). The CDR3 sequence: CASSTLERPQHF. DNA of the CDR3: TGTGCCAGCAGCACCCTAGAAAGGCCCCAGCATTTT.

This chain joins TRBV7-9 and TRBJ2-7; D ambiguous. V lost 2 bases to trimming and J lost 3 bases, with 11 bases between them. This CDR3 has 14 residues. Germline-derived CDR1 and CDR2 are SEHNR and FQNEAQ (reference sequence). CDR3 loop: CASSLITGDYEQYF. As DNA, the CDR3 is TGTGCCAGCAGCTTAATCACCGGAGACTACGAGCAGTACTTC.

This clonotype is labeled large (0.1 to 1%). The chain joins TRBV20-1 to TRBJ2-3; TRBD2 aligns across 10 bases. The germline CDR1 and CDR2 sequences are DFQATT and SNEGSKA (reference sequence). The CDR3 extends over 14 amino acids. V lost 2 bases and J lost 4; bases outside the gene matches: 3. The CDR3 DNA is TGCAGTGCTAGACCGCTAGCGGGAGCAGATACGCAGTATTTT. Translated: CSARPLAGADTQYF.

This clonotype showed up just a few times. The chain combines TRBV7-9 with TRBJ2-3; D is uncertain. V lost 4 bases to trimming and J lost 6 bases, with 11 bases between them. This CDR3 contains 13 residues. CDR1 is SEHNR, CDR2 FQNEAQ, per germline (reference sequence). The CDR3 reads CASSWWNGDTQYF. CDR3 bases: TGTGCCAGCAGCTGGTGGAACGGGGATACGCAGTATTTT.

The chain employs TRBV5-1 and TRBJ2-5, with 10 positions matching TRBD1. The germline V gene encodes CDR1 SGHRS and CDR2 YFSETQ. CDR3 length: 17 amino acids. The junction had 6 bases not matched to a gene; V was cut back by 0 bases and J by 1 base. In DNA form, the CDR3 reads TGCGCCAGCAGCTTGGGACAGGGGGCTCGGGCCCAAGAGACCCAGTACTTC. Its protein product is CASSLGQGARAQETQYF.

By sample fraction, this clonotype is medium-sized. The CDR3 loop reads CASSLTSGPRVAYEQYF. The CDR3 DNA is TGTGCCAGCAGCTTAACTAGCGGCCCGAGGGTAGCCTACGAGCAGTACTTC. The chain couples TRBV7-9 to TRBJ2-7; 8 nucleotides line up with TRBD2. The CDR3 is 17 amino acids. The germline CDR1 and CDR2 sequences are SEHNR and FQNEAQ (reference sequence). The V and J ends lost 2 bases and 2 bases, in that order; junction bases with no gene match: 11.

This clonotype is medium-sized in the sample. The chain combines TRBV12-3 or TRBV12-4 with TRBJ1-1, with TRBD1 identical over 8 bases. The V segment lost 2 bases and the J segment 6 bases; nucleotides outside the gene matches: 11. The CDR3 is 16 amino acids. CDR3 sequence: CASSLWQGARSAEAFF. The CDR3 nucleotides read TGTGCCAGCAGTTTATGGCAGGGGGCGAGGTCCGCTGAAGCTTTCTTT.